This paragraph reports one TCR beta chain. This specimen belongs to a study of cytotoxic CD8 clonotypes in ibrutinib-treated CLL. TCRdb's table, derived via immunoSEQ multiplex PCR, lists solely in-frame clones and lacks some. The sample holds hundreds of thousands of clones, roughly 74% seen once. The TCR originated in a human donor with chronic lymphocytic leukemia. The sample consisted of PBMCs, taken after 24 months of ibrutinib treatment.

CDR3 protein: CASSYRTGYGYTF. Written as DNA, the CDR3 is TGTGCCAGCAGTTACCGGACGGGCTATGGCTACACCTTC. This sequence joins TRBV27 and TRBJ1-2; no reliable D call. CDR1 and CDR2 from the germline V gene are MNHEY and SMNVEV (reference sequence). This CDR3 comprises 13 residues. Trimming removed 4 bases at V and 4 bases at J, with 10 bases between.